This is a list of T cell receptor beta chains from one sample in a study of response to subunit inactivated influenza vaccine. TCRdb reprocessed the RT-PCR reads with MiXCR, giving one entry per CDR3 protein. Of under 950,000 distinct CDR3 sequences in the sample, roughly 20% are singletons; the top ten hold roughly a tenth. The sequencing used PBMCs from blood, collected 5 days after vaccination. These receptors were obtained from a man aged 50 or older who received an inactivated influenza vaccine. The CDR3 runs from the conserved cysteine through the conserved F or W. D genes are given only for firm matches. Some rows have no size entry. The others give once, few or many, or a class for an expanded clone.

j_call clone_size d_call v_call cdr3_aa cdr3_nt
TRBJ2-7 NA TRBD2 TRBV29-1 CSVEFSGGLYEQYF TGCAGCGTTGAATTTAGCGGGGGACTCTACGAGCAGTACTTC
TRBJ2-7 few NA TRBV10-3 CAISESVSGGPSYEQYF TGTGCCATCAGTGAGTCGGTGAGCGGCGGCCCCTCCTACGAGCAGTACTTC
TRBJ2-6 few TRBD2 TRBV6-1 CASSLRGDSGANVLTF TGTGCCAGCAGCCTCCGGGGGGACTCTGGGGCCAACGTCCTGACTTTC
TRBJ1-5 few NA TRBV9 CASSVGGRVDQPQHF TGTGCCAGCAGCGTAGGGGGCAGGGTCGATCAGCCCCAGCATTTT
TRBJ2-1 many TRBD2 TRBV5-1 CASSLVSGAYNEQFF TGCGCCAGCAGCTTGGTGAGCGGGGCATACAATGAGCAGTTCTTC
TRBJ1-1 NA TRBD1 TRBV7-2 CASSSDRGYVAFF TGTGCCAGCAGCTCCGACAGGGGGTATGTTGCTTTCTTT
TRBJ1-6 NA NA TRBV5-1 CASGEDNSPLHF TGCGCCAGCGGGGAGGATAATTCACCCCTCCACTTT
TRBJ2-2 NA NA TRBV11-2 CASSLRPELFF TGTGCCAGCAGCCTCAGACCGGAGCTGTTTTTT
TRBJ2-1 NA NA TRBV5-1 CASSTMGTTNNEQFF TGCGCCAGCAGCACTATGGGGACCACGAACAATGAGCAGTTCTTC
TRBJ2-3 NA NA TRBV24-1 CATSDFGQGSDTQYF TGTGCCACCAGTGATTTCGGCCAGGGAAGCGATACGCAGTATTTT
TRBJ2-7 NA TRBD1 TRBV7-9 CASSHPGQGLYEQYF TGTGCCAGCAGCCACCCGGGACAGGGGTTATACGAGCAGTACTTC
TRBJ2-3 NA TRBD2 TRBV6-5 CASSYSGLAGSDTQYF TGTGCCAGCAGTTACTCGGGACTAGCGGGATCAGATACGCAGTATTTT
TRBJ2-5 NA NA TRBV18 CASSNTAGRETQYF TGTGCCAGCTCAAACACGGCCGGGCGAGAGACCCAGTACTTC
TRBJ2-7 few NA TRBV29-1 CSVVRGPPYEQYF TGCAGCGTTGTCCGGGGGCCTCCCTACGAGCAGTACTTC
TRBJ1-2 NA TRBD1 TRBV11-2 CASSLGQGADGYTF TGTGCCAGCAGCTTAGGACAGGGCGCCGACGGCTACACCTTC
TRBJ2-1 NA NA TRBV4-3 CASSLEWIQPTLNEQFF TGCGCCAGCAGCCTAGAGTGGATCCAACCAACCCTCAATGAGCAGTTCTTC
TRBJ1-1 few NA TRBV4-2 CASSQDPVWEGKNTEAFF TGTGCCAGCAGCCAAGATCCTGTATGGGAAGGGAAGAACACTGAAGCTTTCTTT
TRBJ1-1 NA NA TRBV7-9 CASTEGGLDTEAFF TGTGCCAGCACCGAGGGCGGACTGGACACTGAAGCTTTCTTT
TRBJ2-7 NA NA TRBV20-1 CSASTPRDPYEQYF TGCAGTGCTAGCACTCCAAGGGACCCCTACGAGCAGTACTTC
TRBJ2-7 NA NA TRBV7-9 CASSPVAQISSYEQYF TGTGCCAGCAGTCCGGTGGCACAGATTAGCTCCTACGAGCAGTACTTC
TRBJ2-5 few TRBD2 TRBV9 CASSPGLAVRETQYF TGTGCCAGCAGCCCCGGACTAGCGGTCCGGGAGACCCAGTACTTC
TRBJ1-4 few TRBD1 TRBV25-1 CASSEWGTGKVREKLFF TGTGCCAGCAGTGAATGGGGGACAGGGAAGGTTCGGGAAAAACTGTTTTTT
TRBJ2-2 NA NA TRBV7-2 CASSLDQGLTGELFF TGTGCCAGCAGCTTAGACCAGGGTCTTACCGGGGAGCTGTTTTTT
TRBJ2-7 few TRBD2 TRBV11-1 CASSPTSGRAKKWGEQYF TGTGCCAGCAGCCCGACTAGCGGGAGGGCCAAAAAATGGGGCGAGCAGTACTTC
TRBJ2-1 few NA TRBV9 CASSVGLEGGEQFF TGTGCCAGCAGCGTAGGCCTCGAGGGAGGTGAGCAGTTCTTC
TRBJ1-2 few NA TRBV27 CASSPTFLGYGYTF TGTGCCAGCAGTCCGACGTTTTTGGGCTATGGCTACACCTTC
TRBJ1-2 NA NA TRBV20-1 CSAWGGSYTF TGCAGTGCTTGGGGGGGGAGCTACACCTTC
TRBJ1-6 NA TRBD1 TRBV6-1 CASSRTQGGSSPLHF TGTGCCAGCAGTCGAACACAGGGGGGAAGTTCACCCCTCCACTTT
TRBJ2-1 many TRBD2 TRBV20-1 CSARGGLVVNEQFF TGCAGTGCTAGAGGTGGACTAGTAGTCAATGAGCAGTTCTTC
TRBJ1-5 few TRBD1 TRBV20-1 CSARDQGVGQPQHF TGCAGTGCTAGAGATCAGGGGGTGGGACAGCCCCAGCATTTT
TRBJ1-4 NA NA TRBV7-8 CASSLARQFNEKLFF TGTGCCAGCAGCTTAGCCAGACAGTTTAATGAAAAACTGTTTTTT
TRBJ2-3 NA NA TRBV5-5 CASSLDRLADTQYF TGTGCCAGCAGCTTGGACAGGCTCGCAGATACGCAGTATTTT
TRBJ1-4 NA NA TRBV6-5 CASSYSGGSTNEKLFF TGTGCCAGCAGTTACTCGGGCGGCTCAACTAATGAAAAACTGTTTTTT
TRBJ2-3 many NA TRBV7-2 CASSPYSGTDTQYF TGTGCCAGCAGCCCGTATAGCGGCACAGATACGCAGTATTTT
TRBJ2-1 NA NA TRBV5-6 CASSLAQGLGEQFF TGTGCCAGCAGCTTGGCGCAGGGGCTAGGTGAGCAGTTCTTC
TRBJ2-5 few NA TRBV20-1 CSIILQETQYF TGCAGTATCATACTCCAAGAGACCCAGTACTTC
TRBJ1-1 NA NA TRBV12-3/TRBV12-4 CASRVTGWNTEAFF TGTGCCAGCAGGGTAACAGGGTGGAACACTGAAGCTTTCTTT
TRBJ2-5 few NA TRBV20-1 CSASWGSQETQYF TGCAGTGCTAGTTGGGGAAGCCAAGAGACCCAGTACTTC
TRBJ2-5 NA NA TRBV20-1 CRLPGPQGQTQYF TGCAGGCTCCCGGGCCCACAAGGGCAGACCCAGTACTTC
TRBJ2-3 NA TRBD2 TRBV20-1 CSARSPGLAGGSGTDTQYF TGCAGTGCTAGAAGCCCGGGACTAGCGGGGGGCAGCGGCACAGATACGCAGTATTTT
TRBJ1-6 NA TRBD1 TRBV6-1 CASRGDRAKPLHF TGTGCCAGCAGGGGGGACAGGGCCAAGCCCCTCCACTTT
TRBJ2-1 few TRBD1 TRBV14 CASSRQGIDEQFF TGTGCCAGCAGCCGACAGGGTATCGATGAGCAGTTCTTC
TRBJ2-4 NA NA TRBV6-2/TRBV6-3 CASSYQRGSNKNIQYF TGTGCCAGCAGCTACCAACGTGGCAGTAACAAAAACATTCAGTACTTC
TRBJ1-2 NA NA TRBV18 CASSPLRGSYGYTF TGTGCCAGCTCACCGCTTAGGGGCTCGTATGGCTACACCTTC
TRBJ1-2 few TRBD1 TRBV29-1 CSVWTGGHGYTF TGCAGCGTGTGGACAGGGGGCCATGGCTACACCTTC
TRBJ2-7 few TRBD2 TRBV2 CASSYTTSGGAGEQYF TGTGCCAGCAGTTATACAACTAGCGGGGGGGCTGGCGAGCAGTACTTC
TRBJ2-5 NA NA TRBV9 CASSVAGVLQETQYF TGTGCCAGCAGCGTAGCGGGAGTCCTGCAAGAGACCCAGTACTTC
TRBJ1-1 NA NA TRBV7-2 CASSLGARLNTEAFF TGTGCCAGCAGCTTAGGCGCACGGCTCAACACTGAAGCTTTCTTT